A single sample gave rise to the 19 T cell receptor beta chains below, sequenced in a study of blood T cell repertoires in COVID-19. Sequencing used immunoSEQ multiplex PCR; TCRdb keeps in-frame clones, though not all of them. The table records 380,000 or so clones, 86% of them present only once. The source material was peripheral blood. The receptors were sampled from a woman in her fifties or sixties with COVID-19, enrolled during active disease.

The chain links TRBV2 to TRBJ2-5; 8 bases are a match to TRBD2. Germline V gene sequence: CDR1 SNHLY, CDR2 FYNNEI. Trimming took 6 bases from V and 1 from J; bases not matched to a gene: 4. The CDR3 runs to 14 residues. This CDR3 is CASRIGTSQETQYF. As DNA, the CDR3 is TGTGCCAGCAGAATTGGGACTAGCCAAGAGACCCAGTACTTC.

The chain has TRBV18 and TRBJ1-3; TRBD1 matches at 7 bases. The trim removed 3 bases at V and 9 bases at J, leaving 2 bases unmatched. CDR1 KGHSH and CDR2 LQKENI come from the germline V gene. The CDR3 covers 12 residues. The CDR3 DNA reads TGTGCCAGCTCACCGAGGGGGCCCACCATATATTTT. This gives the protein CASSPRGPTIYF.

The rearrangement joins TRBV7-6 to TRBJ2-3; 13 nucleotides align to TRBD2. This CDR3 contains 21 residues. J gave up 0 bases and V 1 base, and 13 bases lay outside the gene matches. Germline V lookup: CDR1 SGHVS, CDR2 FNYEAQ. Here the CDR3 reads CASSLGATSGGLPSSTDTQYF. In nucleotides, the CDR3 is TGTGCCAGCAGCTTAGGCGCGACTAGCGGGGGGCTCCCCTCTAGCACAGATACGCAGTATTTT.

V usage is TRBV6-6 and J usage is TRBJ1-4, with D tentatively TRBD1 (6 bases). Germline V gene lookup returns CDR1 MNHNY and CDR2 SVGAGI (reference sequence). The CDR3 covers 12 residues. The V end lost 10 bases, the J end lost 7 bases, and 13 bases lay between the germline ends. The CDR3 loop reads CATNPGAEKLFF. The CDR3 region has the DNA TGTGCCACAAACCCAGGGGCTGAAAAACTGTTTTTT.

This chain uses TRBV30 with TRBJ2-3; weak D call: TRBD2 (6 bases). This CDR3 contains 15 residues. The ends were cut back, 5 bases at V and 1 base at J, with 16 bases in the middle. CDR1 is GTSNPN, CDR2 SVGIG, per germline (reference sequence). CDR3: CAWAGGRGGTDTQYF. The CDR3 region has the DNA TGTGCCTGGGCCGGGGGACGGGGAGGCACAGATACGCAGTATTTT.

CDR3 sequence reads: CASSSTGGLRLFF. CDR3 DNA sequence: TGTGCCAGCAGCTCGACAGGGGGGTTAAGGCTGTTCTTC. The V call is TRBV7-7, the J call TRBJ2-1, with TRBD1 matching over 9 bases. The trim removed 4 bases at V and 15 bases at J, leaving 10 bases unmatched. This CDR3 is 13 amino acids long. Looked up from germline, CDR1 is SSHAT and CDR2 is FNYEAQ (reference sequence).

The rearrangement joins TRBV5-1 to TRBJ2-7; D is perhaps TRBD2 (5 bases). This CDR3 spans 12 amino acids. V was clipped by 1 base and J by 5 bases, with 7 bases between them. Looked up from germline, CDR1 is SGHRS and CDR2 is YFSETQ. In DNA form, the CDR3 reads TGCGCCAGCAGCTTGATGCGGGACGAGCAGTACTTC. Its protein product is CASSLMRDEQYF.

On this clone itself: Compared with germline, one end of the junction differs, possibly owing to a read error. This chain connects TRBV5-1 to TRBJ2-3, with 8 bases matching TRBD1. CDR1 and CDR2 from the germline V gene are SGHRS and YFSETQ. CDR3 length: 14 amino acids. CDR3 sequence (DNA): TGCGCCAGCAGATTGGACAGGGCTACAGATACGCAGTATTTT. Its protein is CASRLDRATDTQYF.

This rearrangement joins TRBV5-1 to TRBJ1-1; D gene ambiguous. Looked up from germline, CDR1 is SGHRS and CDR2 is YFSETQ. V was clipped by 5 bases and J by 0 bases, with 11 bases between them. This CDR3 region has 14 residues. Here the CDR3 DNA reads TGCGCCAGCAGGACTACTCCCTTGAACACTGAAGCTTTCTTT. It yields the protein CASRTTPLNTEAFF. The variable domain in full, completed from reference TRBV5-1 and TRBJ1-1, reads KAGVTQTPRYLIKTRGQQVTLSCSPISGHRSVSWYQQTPGQGLQFLFEYFSETQRNKGNFPGRFSGRQFSNSRSEMNVSTLELGDSALYLCASRTTPLNTEAFFGQGTRLTVV.

This clone occurred a few times. V and J are TRBV7-3 and TRBJ1-1; D is perhaps TRBD1 (6 bases). The germline gives CDR1 SGHTA, CDR2 FQGTGA. This CDR3 comprises 14 residues. The ends were cut back, 5 bases at V and 5 bases at J, with 15 bases in the middle. The CDR3 is CASSPTGGRTEAFF. Here the CDR3 DNA reads TGTGCCAGCAGCCCGACGGGGGGGCGGACTGAAGCTTTCTTT.

V gene TRBV30 combines with J gene TRBJ1-2; D is ambiguous. V was cut by 5 bases and J by 5 bases, with 15 bases left in between. Germline-derived CDR1 and CDR2 are GTSNPN and SVGIG (reference sequence). The CDR3 covers 13 residues. CDR3 sequence: CAWGMFEEYGYTF. Here the CDR3 DNA reads TGTGCCTGGGGGATGTTCGAGGAATATGGCTACACCTTC.

The V gene is TRBV7-6, the J gene TRBJ2-7, with D possibly being TRBD1 (6 bases). The CDR3 spans 14 residues. Germline V CDR1 and CDR2: SGHVS, FNYEAQ. V was trimmed by 6 bases and J by 0 bases, leaving 12 bases between them. In nucleotides, the CDR3 is TGTGCCAGCAGTGACGGACAGCTCTCCTACGAGCAGTACTTC. It encodes CASSDGQLSYEQYF.

The rearrangement joins TRBV11-3 to TRBJ1-1, with D tentatively TRBD1 (6 bases). V was clipped by 5 bases and J by 1 base, with 11 bases between them. The germline V gene encodes CDR1 SGHNT and CDR2 YENEEA. The CDR3 sequence is 14 residues long. CDR3: CASSPGTRNTEAFF. The DNA of the CDR3 is TGTGCCAGCAGCCCAGGGACAAGGAACACTGAAGCTTTCTTT.

This clone was counted between two and nine times. The rearrangement joins TRBV2 to TRBJ1-5, with D possibly TRBD1 on 6 matching bases. Germline assignment: CDR1 SNHLY and CDR2 FYNNEI. Trimming removed 2 bases at V and 2 bases at J, with 10 bases between. The CDR3 spans 15 residues. The CDR3 reads CASSERGFGNQPQHF. In nucleotides, the CDR3 is TGTGCCAGCAGTGAAAGGGGGTTCGGCAATCAGCCCCAGCATTTT.

This clone was found once. This chain connects TRBV3-1 (or the pseudogene TRBV3-2) to TRBJ1-2; TRBD1 might be the D (5 bases). Germline V gives CDR1 LGHDT, CDR2 YNNKEL (reference sequence). This CDR3 has 15 amino acids. The V end lost 1 base, the J end lost 2 bases, and 11 bases lay between the germline ends. The CDR3 region has the DNA TGTGCCAGCAGCCAAGTCGGACACAGCAACTATGGCTACACCTTC. Protein product: CASSQVGHSNYGYTF.

This clone showed up just once. The chain links TRBV6-5 to TRBJ2-7; 8 nucleotides align to TRBD1. Germline V CDR1 and CDR2: MNHEY, SVGAGI. The CDR3 has 13 amino acids. With 8 bases clipped from V and 2 bases from J, the junction kept 5 bases outside the gene matches. The chain's CDR3 is CASGTGPPYEQYF. In DNA, the CDR3 is TGTGCCAGCGGGACAGGTCCCCCCTACGAGCAGTACTTC.

This sequence joins TRBV7-9 and TRBJ2-5; TRBD2 is a possible D gene (7 bases). The germline gives CDR1 SEHNR, CDR2 FQNEAQ (reference sequence). The CDR3 length is 16 residues. The V and J ends lost 5 bases and 5 bases respectively, with 21 bases between them. The CDR3 here is CASSPPSGGRGETQYF. CDR3 DNA sequence: TGTGCCAGCAGCCCACCTTCGGGGGGCCGTGGGGAGACCCAGTACTTC.

The genes are TRBV2 and TRBJ2-2; 7 bases map to TRBD2. This CDR3 spans 13 amino acids. The germline V gene encodes CDR1 SNHLY and CDR2 FYNNEI. V shed 7 bases and J 8 bases; nucleotides not matched to a gene: 7. In DNA form, the CDR3 reads TGTGCCAGCATCGCGAGCGGGGTGGGGGAGCTGTTTTTT. Protein product: CASIASGVGELFF.

The rearrangement uses TRBV5-1 and TRBJ2-5; D uncertain. Per germline, CDR1 SGHRS and CDR2 YFSETQ. Trimming cost V 2 bases and J 1 base, with 9 bases left between them. There are 14 residues in the CDR3. CDR3 in amino acids: CASSFSTTQETQYF. CDR3 nucleotides: TGCGCCAGCAGCTTCAGTACTACCCAAGAGACCCAGTACTTC. Full variable domain (missing parts from reference TRBV5-1 and TRBJ2-5): KAGVTQTPRYLIKTRGQQVTLSCSPISGHRSVSWYQQTPGQGLQFLFEYFSETQRNKGNFPGRFSGRQFSNSRSEMNVSTLELGDSALYLCASSFSTTQETQYFGPGTRLLVL.